These T cell receptor beta chains were read from a single sample in a study of blood T cell repertoires in COVID-19. Profiled with immunoSEQ multiplex PCR; TCRdb holds only in-frame clones, not every one. The sample lists roughly 140,000 clones, 84% occurring once. Specimen: PBMCs or T cells enriched from blood (not recorded which). Receptor source: a man aged 45-65 years in a cohort exposed to, infected with or recovered from COVID-19 (not recorded which). Both conserved end residues are part of each CDR3. Fields, in order: V gene, J gene, D gene, clone size, CDR3 length, CDR3 DNA, CDR3 protein. A D gene is named only where the DNA matches it firmly. Clone size is stated in some rows and not others, as once, few, many or a class when expanded.

>TRBV11-2|TRBJ2-1|.|once|16
TGTGCCAGCAGCTTAGAAAGTAGCAAGTCCTACAATGAGCAGTTCTTC
CASSLESSKSYNEQFF
>TRBV10-1|TRBJ2-2|TRBD1|once|15
TGCGCCAGCGGCCGGGACAGGGGACTCTCTCAGCAGCTGTTTTTT
CASGRDRGLSQQLFF
>TRBV11-2|TRBJ1-1|.|few|15
TGTGCCAGCAGCTCGAATCGAGGATTTGGCACTGAAGCTTTCTTT
CASSSNRGFGTEAFF
>TRBV28|TRBJ1-6|TRBD1|.|15
TGTGCCAGCAGTTCAGCCCGGACAGGGAGTTCACCCCTCCACTTT
CASSSARTGSSPLHF
>TRBV29-1|TRBJ2-4|TRBD1|.|12
TGCAGCGTTGAGGGACAGGGGAACATTCAGTACTTC
CSVEGQGNIQYF
>TRBV14|TRBJ2-5|.|.|14
TGTGCCAGCAGCCAAGTCAAGCATCAGGGGACCCAGTACTTC
CASSQVKHQGTQYF
>TRBV28|TRBJ2-5|TRBD1|.|14
TGTGCCAGCATGGGTACAGGGGGACGAGAGACCCAGTACTTC
CASMGTGGRETQYF
>TRBV7-2|TRBJ1-2|TRBD1|.|18
TGTGCCAGCAGCACCCGGACAGGGGGAACGGGAGCTAACTATGGCTACACCTTC
CASSTRTGGTGANYGYTF
>TRBV6-5|TRBJ2-1|TRBD2|.|15
TGTGCCAGCAGTCTAAGCGGGAGCTCCTACAATGAGCAGTTCTTC
CASSLSGSSYNEQFF
>TRBV4-3|TRBJ2-2|.|.|14
TGCGCCAGCAGCCAAGGACTGAACACCGGGGAGCTGTTTTTT
CASSQGLNTGELFF
>TRBV5-1|TRBJ2-1|TRBD1|.|16
TGCGCCAGCAGAACGGGTCCGCGACAGGGGTCCAATGAGCAGTTCTTC
CASRTGPRQGSNEQFF
>TRBV20-1|TRBJ2-3|TRBD2|.|18
TGCAGTGCTAGTGAAATGGGACTAGCGGTCTACAGCACAGATACGCAGTATTTT
CSASEMGLAVYSTDTQYF
>TRBV4-2|TRBJ2-3|TRBD2|.|19
TGTGCCAGCAGCCAATTTAGGGTCGGACTGGCGGGAGGGGGAGATACGCAGTATTTT
CASSQFRVGLAGGGDTQYF
>TRBV30|TRBJ1-5|TRBD1|.|18
TGTGCCTGGGCCCAGCATCAACAGGGGCCGTTGGACAATCAGCCCCAGCATTTT
CAWAQHQQGPLDNQPQHF
>TRBV7-9|TRBJ2-6|.|.|15
TGTGCCAGCAGCTTCGGGGGGCTTGGGGCCAACGTCCTGACTTTC
CASSFGGLGANVLTF
>TRBV6-5|TRBJ2-2|.|.|15
TGTGCCAGCAGTTACTCTGGGGGCGGGAGCGGGGAGCTGTTTTTT
CASSYSGGGSGELFF
>TRBV12-5|TRBJ2-5|TRBD2|.|15
TGTGCTAGTGGTTTGGCCCTGGGAGGGAAAGAGACCCAGTACTTC
CASGLALGGKETQYF
>TRBV6-1|TRBJ2-3|TRBD2|.|15
TGTGCCAGCAGTGAACTAGCGGGTAGCACAGATACGCAGTATTTT
CASSELAGSTDTQYF
>TRBV28|TRBJ1-1|.|once|12
TGTGCCAGTGCCGAGTACGACACTGAAGCTTTCTTT
CASAEYDTEAFF
>TRBV2|TRBJ2-5|TRBD1|once|14
TGTGCCAGCAGTGAGGACAGGTGGAAGGAGACCCAGTACTTC
CASSEDRWKETQYF
>TRBV3-1/TRBV3-2|TRBJ2-1|TRBD2|.|15
TGTGCCAGCAGCCGCGGGACTAGCGTCAGGGGGGAGCAGTTCTTC
CASSRGTSVRGEQFF
>TRBV5-1|TRBJ2-5|TRBD2|.|14
TGCGCCAGCAGCTCTAGCGGGAGAGGTGAGACCCAGTACTTC
CASSSSGRGETQYF
>TRBV6-5|TRBJ1-2|TRBD1|.|12
TGTGCCAGCAGTTATAACAGGGGGCACTACACCTTC
CASSYNRGHYTF
>TRBV11-3|TRBJ2-3|.|.|15
TGTGCCAGCAGCTTAGGAGGGAGCGGCACAGATACGCAGTATTTT
CASSLGGSGTDTQYF
>TRBV9|TRBJ2-5|.|.|17
TGTGCCAGCAGCGCCGAGGGACTCCATCCTCCACAAGAGACCCAGTACTTC
CASSAEGLHPPQETQYF
>TRBV12-3/TRBV12-4|TRBJ1-1|.|once|12
TGTGCCAGTACTGTCCGGAACACTGAAGCTTTCTTT
CASTVRNTEAFF
>TRBV7-9|TRBJ1-4|.|.|15
TGTGCCAGCAGCTTAGCAACAGGGCAAAATGAAAAACTGTTTTTT
CASSLATGQNEKLFF
>TRBV9|TRBJ1-2|TRBD1|once|14
TGTGCCAGCAGCCCCCCCCGGGACAGATATGGCTACACCTTC
CASSPPRDRYGYTF
>TRBV30|TRBJ2-7|.|.|14
TGTGCCTGGACGCGTGGAGGAGTGGACTACGAGCAGTACTTC
CAWTRGGVDYEQYF
>TRBV2|TRBJ1-2|.|.|12
TGTGCCAGCAGTCTACAGGGCCTCGGCTACACCTTC
CASSLQGLGYTF
>TRBV7-9|TRBJ2-3|TRBD2|.|14
TGTGCCAGCAGCTTACGGACTAGCATGGATACGCAGTATTTT
CASSLRTSMDTQYF
>TRBV7-9|TRBJ2-3|.|.|15
TGTGCCAGCAGCCCTTCGGGGACAAGCACAGATACGCAGTATTTT
CASSPSGTSTDTQYF
>TRBV6-2/TRBV6-3|TRBJ2-1|TRBD2|.|18
TGTGCCAGCAGTTCCGGGACTAGCGGGAGGGCCCCCATCAATGAGCAGTTCTTC
CASSSGTSGRAPINEQFF
>TRBV4-3|TRBJ2-7|TRBD1|once|16
TGCGCCAGCAGCCAAGATGGGACAGGGAGCTCCTACGAGCAGTACTTC
CASSQDGTGSSYEQYF
>TRBV19|TRBJ1-5|TRBD1|.|14
TGTGCCAGTAGGAACAGGGGGAGCAATCAGCCCCAGCATTTT
CASRNRGSNQPQHF
>TRBV11-2|TRBJ2-5|TRBD2|.|15
TGTGCCAGCAGGGGGAGGACTAGTGAAGGAGAGACCCAGTACTTC
CASRGRTSEGETQYF
>TRBV11-3|TRBJ2-7|.|.|15
TGTGCCAGCAGCGTCGGACGGAACGGGAACTACGAGCAGTACTTC
CASSVGRNGNYEQYF
>TRBV7-8|TRBJ2-7|TRBD2|.|17
TGTGCCAGCAGCTTAGGCTCGCTGACTAGCGGGAGGGGAGAGCAGTACTTC
CASSLGSLTSGRGEQYF
>TRBV27|TRBJ2-7|TRBD1|.|13
TGTGCCAGCAGTCCTGGACAGGTCTACGAGCAGTACTTC
CASSPGQVYEQYF
>TRBV25-1|TRBJ2-1|.|.|15
TGTGCCAGCAGCCAGGGGACCACGATGTACAATGAGCAGTTCTTC
CASSQGTTMYNEQFF
>TRBV4-1|TRBJ2-7|.|.|13
TGCGCCAGCAGCCAAGGACAGGCCTACGAGCAGTACTTC
CASSQGQAYEQYF
>TRBV11-3|TRBJ2-6|.|.|17
TGTGCCAGCAGCTCGCGCGGCACCCCCTCTGGGGCCAACGTCCTGACTTTC
CASSSRGTPSGANVLTF
>TRBV6-5|TRBJ1-5|.|.|14
TGTGCCAGCAACTCAGGCGGGGGCTATCAGCCCCAGCATTTT
CASNSGGGYQPQHF
>TRBV9|TRBJ1-1|.|.|14
TGTGCCAGCAGCGCGGACAGTTTGAACACTGAAGCTTTCTTT
CASSADSLNTEAFF
>TRBV5-6|TRBJ1-3|TRBD1|.|14
TGTGCCAGCAGCCGCCGGGACAGGGTCAACACCATATATTTT
CASSRRDRVNTIYF
>TRBV27|TRBJ1-2|.|.|14
TGTGCCAGCAGCCCACAGGGACCGGGCTATGGCTACACCTTC
CASSPQGPGYGYTF
>TRBV6-5|TRBJ1-6|TRBD1|.|15
TGTGCCAGCAGTTACCGGACAGGGGATAATTCACCCCTCCACTTT
CASSYRTGDNSPLHF
>TRBV3-1/TRBV3-2|TRBJ1-1|.|.|14
TGTGCCAGCAGCCAACCTCAGGGGAACACTGAAGCTTTCTTT
CASSQPQGNTEAFF
>TRBV28|TRBJ1-5|TRBD1|.|13
TGTGCCAGCAGTCAGGGGGGCAATCAGCCCCAGCATTTT
CASSQGGNQPQHF
>TRBV2|TRBJ2-3|TRBD1|.|13
TGTGCCAGCAGAAGACAGGGGCCATATACGCAGTATTTT
CASRRQGPYTQYF